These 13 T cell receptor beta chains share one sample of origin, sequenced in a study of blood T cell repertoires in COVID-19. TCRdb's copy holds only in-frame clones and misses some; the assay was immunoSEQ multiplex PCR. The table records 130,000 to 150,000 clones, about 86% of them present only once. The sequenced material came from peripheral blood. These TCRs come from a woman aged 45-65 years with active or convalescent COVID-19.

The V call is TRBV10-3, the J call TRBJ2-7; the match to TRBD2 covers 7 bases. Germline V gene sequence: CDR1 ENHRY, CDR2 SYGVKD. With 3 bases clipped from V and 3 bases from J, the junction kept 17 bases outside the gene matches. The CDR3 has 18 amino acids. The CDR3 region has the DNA TGTGCCATCAGTGAAGCGGCTAGCGGATCCCCCTCTATCTACGAGCAGTACTTC. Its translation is CAISEAASGSPSIYEQYF.

The CDR3 sequence: CASSLEGSGGHNNQPQHF. In nucleotides, the CDR3 is TGCGCCAGCAGCTTGGAGGGGTCGGGGGGGCACAACAATCAGCCCCAGCATTTT. The V call is TRBV5-1, the J call TRBJ1-5; weak D call: TRBD1 (6 bases). CDR1 and CDR2 from the germline V gene are SGHRS and YFSETQ. This CDR3 has 18 residues. V lost 0 bases and J lost 3, with 19 bases in between.

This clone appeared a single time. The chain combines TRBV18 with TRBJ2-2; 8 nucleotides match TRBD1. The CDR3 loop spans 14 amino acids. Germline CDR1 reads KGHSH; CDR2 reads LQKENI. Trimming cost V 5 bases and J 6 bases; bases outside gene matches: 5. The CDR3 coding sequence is TGTGCCAGCTCATCCCAGGGGGCGTCCGGGGAGCTGTTTTTT. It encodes CASSSQGASGELFF. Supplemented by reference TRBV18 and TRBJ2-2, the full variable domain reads NAGVMQNPRHLVRRRGQEARLRCSPMKGHSHVYWYRQLPEEGLKFMVYLQKENIIDESGMPKERFSAEFPKEGPSILRIQQVVRGDSAAYFCASSSQGASGELFFGEGSRLTVL.

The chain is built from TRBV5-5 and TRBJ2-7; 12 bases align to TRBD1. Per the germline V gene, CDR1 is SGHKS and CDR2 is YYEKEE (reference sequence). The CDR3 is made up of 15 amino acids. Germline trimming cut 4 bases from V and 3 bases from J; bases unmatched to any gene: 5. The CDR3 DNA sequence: TGTGCCAGCAGCCTCGGGACAGGGGGCATCTACGAGCAGTACTTC. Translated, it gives CASSLGTGGIYEQYF.

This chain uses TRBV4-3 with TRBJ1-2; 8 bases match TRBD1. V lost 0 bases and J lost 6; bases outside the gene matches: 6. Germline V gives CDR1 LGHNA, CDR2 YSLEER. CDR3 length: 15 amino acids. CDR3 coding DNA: TGCGCCAGCAGCCAAGACCTGCAGACAGGGGATGGCTACACCTTC. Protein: CASSQDLQTGDGYTF.

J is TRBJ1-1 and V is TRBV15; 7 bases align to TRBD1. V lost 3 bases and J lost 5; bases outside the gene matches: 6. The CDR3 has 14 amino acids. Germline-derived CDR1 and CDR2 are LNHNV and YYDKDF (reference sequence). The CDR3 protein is CATSRPGTDTEAFF. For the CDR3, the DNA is TGTGCCACCAGCAGGCCGGGGACAGATACTGAAGCTTTCTTT.

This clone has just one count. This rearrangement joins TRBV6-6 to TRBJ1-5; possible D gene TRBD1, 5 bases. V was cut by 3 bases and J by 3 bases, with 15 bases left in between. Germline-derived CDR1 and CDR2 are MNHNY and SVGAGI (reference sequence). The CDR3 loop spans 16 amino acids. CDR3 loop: CASSYEGLTTNQPQHF. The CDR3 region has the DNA TGTGCCAGCAGTTATGAGGGACTAACAACCAATCAGCCCCAGCATTTT.

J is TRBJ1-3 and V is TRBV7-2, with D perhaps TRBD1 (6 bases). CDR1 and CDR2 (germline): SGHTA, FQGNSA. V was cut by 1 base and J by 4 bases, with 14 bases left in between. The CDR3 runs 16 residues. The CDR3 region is CASSLGPSGQGNTIYF. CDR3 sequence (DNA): TGTGCCAGCAGCTTAGGTCCCTCCGGACAGGGAAACACCATATATTTT.

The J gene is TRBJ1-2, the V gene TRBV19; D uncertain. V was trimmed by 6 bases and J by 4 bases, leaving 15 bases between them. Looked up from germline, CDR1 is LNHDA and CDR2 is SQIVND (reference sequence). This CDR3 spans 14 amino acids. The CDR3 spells CASSRNPEIYGYTF. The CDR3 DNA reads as TGTGCCAGTAGCCGGAACCCGGAGATCTATGGCTACACCTTC.

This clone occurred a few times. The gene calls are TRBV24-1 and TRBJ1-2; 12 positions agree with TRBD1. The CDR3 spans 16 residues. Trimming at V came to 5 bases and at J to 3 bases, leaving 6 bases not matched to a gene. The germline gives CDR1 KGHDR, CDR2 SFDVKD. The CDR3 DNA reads TGTGCCACCAGTGTTGGGACAGGGGGCGCAGACTATGGCTACACCTTC. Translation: CATSVGTGGADYGYTF.

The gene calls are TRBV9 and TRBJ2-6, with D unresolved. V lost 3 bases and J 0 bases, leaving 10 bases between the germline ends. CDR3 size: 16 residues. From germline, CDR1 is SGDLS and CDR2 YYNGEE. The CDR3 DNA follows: TGTGCCAGCAGCGGAGAACTGAGCTCTGGGGCCAACGTCCTGACTTTC. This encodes CASSGELSSGANVLTF.

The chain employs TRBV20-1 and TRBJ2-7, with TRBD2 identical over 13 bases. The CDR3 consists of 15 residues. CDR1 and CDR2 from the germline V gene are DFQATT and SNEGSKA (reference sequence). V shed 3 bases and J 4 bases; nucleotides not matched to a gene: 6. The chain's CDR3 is CSASGRTSGSYEQYF. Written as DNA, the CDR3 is TGCAGTGCTAGTGGGCGGACTAGCGGGAGTTACGAGCAGTACTTC.

CDR3 nucleotide sequence: TGTGCCACCAGCCATACAGGGCCAGAAGCTTTCTTT. Translating gives CATSHTGPEAFF. The chain has TRBV15 and TRBJ1-1; a weak D match, TRBD1 (6 bases). Trimming removed 5 bases from V and 8 bases from J, with 12 bases in between. Germline assignment: CDR1 LNHNV and CDR2 YYDKDF (reference sequence). The length of the CDR3 is 12 residues.